This TCR beta chain was recorded in a study of response to subunit inactivated influenza vaccine. The V gene's germline CDR1 is LGHNA and CDR2 YSLEER. The CDR3 length is 13 residues. V was shortened by 2 bases and J by 12 bases, with 13 bases between the two germline ends. This clonotype has more than one count but fewer than ten. Via MiXCR, TCRdb re-called the RT-PCR reads, giving one row per CDR3 protein. The sample lists under 850,000 distinct CDR3 sequences; around 20% were seen once. The TCR originated in a middle-aged man who received an inactivated influenza vaccine. The material was PBMCs from blood, obtained roughly 5 days after vaccination. V usage is TRBV4-3 and J usage is TRBJ1-4; D is ambiguous. The CDR3 DNA reads as TGCGCCAGCAGCCAATCTGGAGGTGTGGAACTGTTTTTT. As protein: CASSQSGGVELFF.